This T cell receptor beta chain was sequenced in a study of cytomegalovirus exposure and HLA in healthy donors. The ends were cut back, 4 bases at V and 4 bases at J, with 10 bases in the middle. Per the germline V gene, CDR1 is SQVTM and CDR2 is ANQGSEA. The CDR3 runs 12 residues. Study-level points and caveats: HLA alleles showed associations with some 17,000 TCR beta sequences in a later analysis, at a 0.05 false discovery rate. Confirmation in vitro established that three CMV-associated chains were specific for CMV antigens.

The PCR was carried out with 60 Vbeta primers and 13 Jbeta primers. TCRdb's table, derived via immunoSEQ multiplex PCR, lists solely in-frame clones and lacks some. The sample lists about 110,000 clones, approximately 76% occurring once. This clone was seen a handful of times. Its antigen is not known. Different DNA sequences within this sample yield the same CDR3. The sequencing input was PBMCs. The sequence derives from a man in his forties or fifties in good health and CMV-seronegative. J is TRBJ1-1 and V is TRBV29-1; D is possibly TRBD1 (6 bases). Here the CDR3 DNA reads TGCAGCGTTGGCAGAGGGGGCACTGAAGCTTTCTTT. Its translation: CSVGRGGTEAFF.